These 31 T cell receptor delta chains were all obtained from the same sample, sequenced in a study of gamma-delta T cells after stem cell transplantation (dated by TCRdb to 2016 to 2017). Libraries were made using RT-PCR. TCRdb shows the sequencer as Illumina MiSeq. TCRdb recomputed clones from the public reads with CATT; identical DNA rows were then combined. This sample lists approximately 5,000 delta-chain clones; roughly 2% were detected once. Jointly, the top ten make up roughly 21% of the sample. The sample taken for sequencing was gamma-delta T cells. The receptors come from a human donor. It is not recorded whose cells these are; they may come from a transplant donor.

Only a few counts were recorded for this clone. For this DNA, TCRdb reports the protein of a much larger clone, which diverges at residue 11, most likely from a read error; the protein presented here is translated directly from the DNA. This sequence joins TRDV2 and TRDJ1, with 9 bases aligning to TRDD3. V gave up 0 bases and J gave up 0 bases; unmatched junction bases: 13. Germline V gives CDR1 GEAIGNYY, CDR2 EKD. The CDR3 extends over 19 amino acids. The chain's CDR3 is CACDTVNTGGPIYTDKLIF. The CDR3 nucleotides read TGTGCCTGTGACACCGTGAATACTGGGGGACCCATTTACACCGATAAACTCATCTTT.

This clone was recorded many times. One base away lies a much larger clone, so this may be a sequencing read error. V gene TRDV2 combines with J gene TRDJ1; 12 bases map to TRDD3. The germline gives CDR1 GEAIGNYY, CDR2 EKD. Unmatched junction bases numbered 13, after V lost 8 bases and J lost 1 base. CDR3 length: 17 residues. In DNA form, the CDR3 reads TGTGCCTTTGATTTCGTACTGGGGGATACCCCCACCGATAAACTCATCTTT. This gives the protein CAFDFVLGDTPTDKLIF.

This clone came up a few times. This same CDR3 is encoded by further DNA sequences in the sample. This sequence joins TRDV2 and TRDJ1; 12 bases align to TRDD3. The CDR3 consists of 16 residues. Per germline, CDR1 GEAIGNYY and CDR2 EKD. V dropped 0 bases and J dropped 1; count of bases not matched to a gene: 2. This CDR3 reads CACDTLLGDTTDKLIF. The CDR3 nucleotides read TGTGCCTGTGACACCCTACTGGGGGATACCACCGATAAACTCATCTTT.

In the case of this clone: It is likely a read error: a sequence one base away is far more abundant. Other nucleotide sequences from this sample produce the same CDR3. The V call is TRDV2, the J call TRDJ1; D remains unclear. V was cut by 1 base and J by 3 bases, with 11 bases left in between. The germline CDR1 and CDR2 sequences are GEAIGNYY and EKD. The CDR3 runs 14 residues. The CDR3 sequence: CACDTLGRADKLIF. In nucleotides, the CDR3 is TGTGCCTGTGACACGTTGGGAAGGGCCGATAAACTCATCTTT.

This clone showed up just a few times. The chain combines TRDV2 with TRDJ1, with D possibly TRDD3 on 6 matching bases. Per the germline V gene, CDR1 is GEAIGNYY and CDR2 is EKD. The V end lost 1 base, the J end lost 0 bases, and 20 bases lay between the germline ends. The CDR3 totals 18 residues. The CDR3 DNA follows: TGTGCCTGTGACACTGTTGGTCGAGGGGGGACTTACACCGATAAACTCATCTTT. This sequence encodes CACDTVGRGGTYTDKLIF.

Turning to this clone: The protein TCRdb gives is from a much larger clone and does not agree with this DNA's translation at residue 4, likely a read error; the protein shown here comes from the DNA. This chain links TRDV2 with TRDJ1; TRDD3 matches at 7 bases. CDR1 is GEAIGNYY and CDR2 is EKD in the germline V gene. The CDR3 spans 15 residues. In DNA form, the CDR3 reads TGTGCCTGTGTCACCGTGGGGGAGTACACCGATAAACTCATCTTT. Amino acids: CACVTVGEYTDKLIF.

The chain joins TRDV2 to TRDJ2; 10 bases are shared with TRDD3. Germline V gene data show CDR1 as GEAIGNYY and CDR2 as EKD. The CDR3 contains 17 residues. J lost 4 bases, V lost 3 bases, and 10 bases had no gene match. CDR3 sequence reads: CACDALLGDGGTAQLFF. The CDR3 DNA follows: TGTGCCTGTGACGCCCTACTGGGGGATGGGGGGACAGCACAACTCTTCTTT.

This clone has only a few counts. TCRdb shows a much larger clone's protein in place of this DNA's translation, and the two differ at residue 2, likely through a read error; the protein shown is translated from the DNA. CDR3 coding DNA: TGTTCCTGTGACATGGTTGGGGGTCCTTGGACCGATAAACTCATCTTT. Translating gives CSCDMVGGPWTDKLIF. This chain connects TRDV2 to TRDJ1, with a tentative D call TRDD3 (6 bases). The CDR3 runs 16 residues. Looked up from germline, CDR1 is GEAIGNYY and CDR2 is EKD.

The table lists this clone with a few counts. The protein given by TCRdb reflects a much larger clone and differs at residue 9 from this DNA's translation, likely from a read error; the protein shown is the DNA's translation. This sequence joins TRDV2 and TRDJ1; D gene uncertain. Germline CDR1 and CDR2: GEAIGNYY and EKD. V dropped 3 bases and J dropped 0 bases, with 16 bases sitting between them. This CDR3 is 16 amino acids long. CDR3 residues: CACDLVPGPNTDKLIF. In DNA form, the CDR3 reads TGTGCCTGTGACCTCGTACCCGGCCCGAACACCGATAAACTCATCTTT.

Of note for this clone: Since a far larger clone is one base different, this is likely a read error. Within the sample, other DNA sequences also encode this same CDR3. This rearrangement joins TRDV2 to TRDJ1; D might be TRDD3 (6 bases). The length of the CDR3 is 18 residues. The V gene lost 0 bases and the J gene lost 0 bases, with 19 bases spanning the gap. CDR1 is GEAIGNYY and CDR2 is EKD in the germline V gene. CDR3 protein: CACDTVGGTRRYTDKLIF. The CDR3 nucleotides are TGTGCCTGTGACACCGTGGGGGGAACGAGGCGGTACACCGATAAACTCATCTTT.

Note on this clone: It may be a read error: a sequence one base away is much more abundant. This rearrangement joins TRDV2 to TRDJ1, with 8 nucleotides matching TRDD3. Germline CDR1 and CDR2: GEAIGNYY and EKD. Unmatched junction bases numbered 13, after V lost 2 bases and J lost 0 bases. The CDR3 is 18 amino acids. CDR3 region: CACDKLVAGGRDTDKLIF. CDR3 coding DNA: TGTGCCTGTGACAAACTAGTGGCTGGGGGACGAGACACCGATAAACTCATCTTT.

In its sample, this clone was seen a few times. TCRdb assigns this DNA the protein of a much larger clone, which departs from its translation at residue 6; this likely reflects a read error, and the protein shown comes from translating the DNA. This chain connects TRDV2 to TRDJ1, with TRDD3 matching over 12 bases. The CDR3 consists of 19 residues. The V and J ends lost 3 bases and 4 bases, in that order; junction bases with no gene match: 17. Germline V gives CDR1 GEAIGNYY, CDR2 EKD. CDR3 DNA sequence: TGTGCCTGTGACCCTACCTGGGGGATACGCCCTCAGGGTGGCGATAAACTCATCTTT. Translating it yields CACDPTWGIRPQGGDKLIF.

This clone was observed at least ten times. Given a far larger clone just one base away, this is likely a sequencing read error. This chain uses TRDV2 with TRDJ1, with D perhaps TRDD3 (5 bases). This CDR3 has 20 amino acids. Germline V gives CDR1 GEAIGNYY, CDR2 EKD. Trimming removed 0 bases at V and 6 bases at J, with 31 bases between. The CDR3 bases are TGTGCCTGTGACACCGTTCTCGCCACGCAGGGTACCGGGATCGCCAATAAACTCATCTTT. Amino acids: CACDTVLATQGTGIANKLIF.

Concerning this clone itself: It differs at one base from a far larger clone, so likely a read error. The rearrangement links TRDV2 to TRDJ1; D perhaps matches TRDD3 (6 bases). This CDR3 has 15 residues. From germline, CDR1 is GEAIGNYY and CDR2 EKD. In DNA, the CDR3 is TGTGCCTGTGACACCGTAGGGGGAAGCACCGGTAAACTCATCTTT. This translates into CACDTVGGSTGKLIF.

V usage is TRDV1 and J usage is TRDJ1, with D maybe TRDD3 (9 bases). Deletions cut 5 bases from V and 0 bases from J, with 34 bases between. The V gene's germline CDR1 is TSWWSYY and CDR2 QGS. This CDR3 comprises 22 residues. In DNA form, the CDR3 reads TGTGCTCTTGGGATACCCTTCCTAACAATGCACCTGTACTGGGGGAACACCGATAAACTCATCTTT. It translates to CALGIPFLTMHLYWGNTDKLIF.

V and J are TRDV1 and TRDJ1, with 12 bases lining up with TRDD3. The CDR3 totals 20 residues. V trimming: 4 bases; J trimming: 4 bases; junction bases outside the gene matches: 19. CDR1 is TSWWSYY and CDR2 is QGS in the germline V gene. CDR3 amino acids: CALGVLSRGVLGDTSDKLIF. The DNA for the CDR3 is TGTGCTCTTGGGGTGTTATCCCGAGGAGTACTGGGGGATACAAGCGATAAACTCATCTTT.

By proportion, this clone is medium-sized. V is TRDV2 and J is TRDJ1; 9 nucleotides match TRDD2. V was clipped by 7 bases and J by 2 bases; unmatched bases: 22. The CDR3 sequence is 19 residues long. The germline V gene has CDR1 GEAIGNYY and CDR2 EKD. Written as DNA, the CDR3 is TGTGCCTGCGCACCCCTTCCTACGTCCTCGACTGGGGTTACCGATAAACTCATCTTT. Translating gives CACAPLPTSSTGVTDKLIF.

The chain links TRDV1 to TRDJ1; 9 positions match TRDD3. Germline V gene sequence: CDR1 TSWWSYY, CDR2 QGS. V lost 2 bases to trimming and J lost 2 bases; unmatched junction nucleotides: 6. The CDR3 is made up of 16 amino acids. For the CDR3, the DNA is TGTGCTCTTGGGGAATTCTGGGGGATCCAGACCGATAAACTCATCTTT. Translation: CALGEFWGIQTDKLIF.

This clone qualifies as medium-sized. CDR3 DNA: TGTGCCTGCTATCCCCTCCAAAGAAGGACCGATAAACTCATCTTT. It translates to CACYPLQRRTDKLIF. This sequence joins TRDV2 and TRDJ1, with unresolved D. Germline lookup yields CDR1 GEAIGNYY and CDR2 EKD. The CDR3 sequence is 15 residues long. Trimming stripped 7 bases from V and 2 bases from J, with 19 bases between.

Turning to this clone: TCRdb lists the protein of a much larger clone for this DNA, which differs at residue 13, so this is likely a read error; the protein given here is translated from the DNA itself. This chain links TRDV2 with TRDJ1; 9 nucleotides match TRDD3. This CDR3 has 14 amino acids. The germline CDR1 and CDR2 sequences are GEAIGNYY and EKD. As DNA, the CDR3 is TGTGCCTGTGACACATTACTGGGGGAAGATAAACTCACCTTT. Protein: CACDTLLGEDKLTF.

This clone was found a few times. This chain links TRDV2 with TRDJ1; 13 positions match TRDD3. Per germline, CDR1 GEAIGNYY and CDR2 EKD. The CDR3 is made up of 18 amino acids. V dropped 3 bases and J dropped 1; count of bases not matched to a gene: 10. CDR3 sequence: CACDSLLGDTLSTDKLIF. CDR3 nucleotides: TGTGCCTGTGACTCGTTACTGGGGGATACGCTTAGCACCGATAAACTCATCTTT.

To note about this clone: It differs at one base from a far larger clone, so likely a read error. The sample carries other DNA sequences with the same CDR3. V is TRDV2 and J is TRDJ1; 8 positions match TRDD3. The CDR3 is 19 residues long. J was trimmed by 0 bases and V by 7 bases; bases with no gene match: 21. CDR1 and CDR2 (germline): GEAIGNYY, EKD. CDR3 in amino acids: CACDGVLGSTGGYTDKLIF. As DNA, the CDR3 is TGTGCCTGCGACGGTGTGCTCGGCTCTACTGGGGGGTACACCGATAAACTCATCTTT.

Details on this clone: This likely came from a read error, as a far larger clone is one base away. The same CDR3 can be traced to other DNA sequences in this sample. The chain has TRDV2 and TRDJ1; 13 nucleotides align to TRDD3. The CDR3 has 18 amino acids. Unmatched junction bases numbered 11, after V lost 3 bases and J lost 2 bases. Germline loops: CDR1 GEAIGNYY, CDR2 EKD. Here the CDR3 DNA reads TGTGCCTGTGACTCGGTACTGGGGGATACGCAGCGGACCGATAAACTCATCTTT. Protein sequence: CACDSVLGDTQRTDKLIF.

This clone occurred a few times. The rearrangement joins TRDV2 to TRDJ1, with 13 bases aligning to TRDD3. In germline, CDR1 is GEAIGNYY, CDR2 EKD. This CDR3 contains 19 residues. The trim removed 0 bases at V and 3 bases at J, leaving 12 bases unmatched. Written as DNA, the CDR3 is TGTGCCTGTGACACCGTCCCTACGGGACTGGGGGATACGGCCGATAAACTCATCTTT. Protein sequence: CACDTVPTGLGDTADKLIF.

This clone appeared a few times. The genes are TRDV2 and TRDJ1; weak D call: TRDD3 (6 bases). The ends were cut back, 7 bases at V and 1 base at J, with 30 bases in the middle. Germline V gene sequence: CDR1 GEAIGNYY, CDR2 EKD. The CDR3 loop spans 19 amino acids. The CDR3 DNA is TGTGCCTGCTCTGGCCTTCTTAAGAATGGGGGGCACCGCACCGATAAACTCATCTTT. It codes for CACSGLLKNGGHRTDKLIF.

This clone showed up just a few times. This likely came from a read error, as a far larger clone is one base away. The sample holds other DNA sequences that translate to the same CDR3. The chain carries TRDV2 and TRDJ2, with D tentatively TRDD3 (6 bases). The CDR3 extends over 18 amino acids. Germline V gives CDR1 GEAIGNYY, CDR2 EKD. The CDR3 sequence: CACDTVGGPDHLTAQLFF. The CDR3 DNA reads TGTGCCTGCGACACCGTGGGGGGTCCTGATCATTTGACAGCACAACTCTTCTTT.

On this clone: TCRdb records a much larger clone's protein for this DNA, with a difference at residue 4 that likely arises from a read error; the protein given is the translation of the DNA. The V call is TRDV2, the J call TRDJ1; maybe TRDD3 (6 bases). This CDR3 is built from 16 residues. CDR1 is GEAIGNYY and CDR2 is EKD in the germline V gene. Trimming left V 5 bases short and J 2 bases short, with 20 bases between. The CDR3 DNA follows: TGTGCCTGTGGCATGGTTGGGGGTCCTTGGACCGATAAACTCATCTTT. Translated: CACGMVGGPWTDKLIF.

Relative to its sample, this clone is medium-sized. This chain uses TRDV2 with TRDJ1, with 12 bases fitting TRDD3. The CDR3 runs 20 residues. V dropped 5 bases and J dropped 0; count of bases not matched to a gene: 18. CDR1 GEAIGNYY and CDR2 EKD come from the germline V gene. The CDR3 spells CACALLPPGGYVGDTDKLIF. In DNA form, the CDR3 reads TGTGCCTGTGCCCTCCTTCCTCCTGGGGGATACGTGGGAGACACCGATAAACTCATCTTT.

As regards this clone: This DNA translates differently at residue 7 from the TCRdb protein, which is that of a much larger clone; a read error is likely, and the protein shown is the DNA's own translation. For the CDR3, the DNA is TGTGCCTGTGACACCGTGATGGGGGATACGCGGGACACCCGACAGATGTTTTTC. As protein: CACDTVMGDTRDTRQMFF. The chain joins TRDV2 to TRDJ3, with 11 positions matching TRDD3. V lost 0 bases to trimming and J lost 5 bases; unmatched junction nucleotides: 5. The CDR3 loop spans 18 amino acids. Germline CDR1 GEAIGNYY, CDR2 EKD.

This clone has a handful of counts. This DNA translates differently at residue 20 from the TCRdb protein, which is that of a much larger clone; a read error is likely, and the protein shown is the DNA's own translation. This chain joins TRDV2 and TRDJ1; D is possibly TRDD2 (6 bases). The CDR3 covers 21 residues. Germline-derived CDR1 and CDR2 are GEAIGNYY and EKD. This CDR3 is CACDEEWPAPSHAPRMDKLTF. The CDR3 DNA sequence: TGTGCCTGTGACGAGGAATGGCCCGCCCCTTCCCATGCCCCACGGATGGATAAACTCACCTTT.

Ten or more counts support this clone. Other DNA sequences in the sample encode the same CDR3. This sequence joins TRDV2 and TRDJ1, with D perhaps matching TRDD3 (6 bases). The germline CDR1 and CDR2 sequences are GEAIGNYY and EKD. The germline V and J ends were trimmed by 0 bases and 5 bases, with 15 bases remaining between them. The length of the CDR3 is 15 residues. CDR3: CACDTLGPISDKLIF. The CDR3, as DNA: TGTGCCTGTGACACCCTGGGGCCCATTTCGGATAAACTCATCTTT.